This T cell receptor beta chain was observed in a study of Graves' ophthalmopathy and Graves' hyperthyroidism. Whole-study results and caveats: Discrimination between ophthalmopathy and stable hyperthyroidism by a 13-signature model showed 85% to 90% sensitivity and roughly 80% specificity. Thyroid clonotypes that were expanded above 0.001 frequency mostly also appeared in blood.

At least ten counts were recorded for this clonotype. Its antigen is not known. Additional autoimmune diseases, uncontrolled infections, pregnancy or lactation disqualified patients. RNA transcripts served as template for amplifying TCR beta CDR3 sequences. The library came from an HTBI-primed first-round RT-PCR and a second-round multiplex PCR. TCRdb recomputed calls from the multiplex PCR reads with MiXCR, one row per CDR3 protein. This sample has about 380,000 distinct CDR3 sequences; 15% occur once, and the top ten carry 5.5% to 7%. The germline gives CDR1 MNHEY, CDR2 SVGAGI. V shed 10 bases, J shed 1 base, and the junction held 6 bases outside the gene matches. CDR3 length: 14 amino acids.

Sequencing was done on a sample of peripheral blood. The source is a woman between 18 and 29 years old with stable Graves' hyperthyroidism. V gene TRBV6-5 combines with J gene TRBJ2-2; 7 bases align to TRBD1. As DNA, the CDR3 is TGTGCCATCTCTCGGACAGGGAACACCGGGGAGCTGTTTTTT. Encoded protein: CAISRTGNTGELFF.